This T cell receptor beta chain was profiled in a study of cytomegalovirus exposure and HLA in healthy donors. This clone was counted once. Its specificity is not known. This CDR3 region has 15 residues. V lost 3 bases and J lost 6; bases outside the gene matches: 9. CDR1 is MNHEY and CDR2 is SMNVEV in the germline V gene (reference sequence). The PCR made use of 60 Vbeta and 13 Jbeta primers. The repertoire was sequenced with immunoSEQ multiplex PCR; TCRdb's copy has only in-frame clones and lacks some. The sample contains 100,000 to 150,000 clones, approximately 80% of which appear only once. Study results and limitations: Another analysis was done later, and it associated 17,000 or so TCR beta sequences with HLA alleles at 0.05 false discovery rate.

The source of this sequence is a woman in her forties in good health and CMV-seropositive. The sample comprised PBMCs. The chain has TRBV27 and TRBJ2-7, with TRBD1 identical over 9 bases. In nucleotides, the CDR3 is TGTGCCAGCAGTTTCTCTACAGGGGGCCTAGTCGAGCAGTACTTC. Translating it yields CASSFSTGGLVEQYF.